A single sample is the source of the 21 T cell receptor beta chains below, sequenced in a study of blood T cell repertoires in COVID-19. Generated by immunoSEQ multiplex PCR, the TCRdb table keeps only in-frame clones and is missing some. Of 210,000 or so clones listed, about 90% are singletons. Sequencing was done on a sample of peripheral blood. The receptor source for this set is a man aged 35 to 55 with active or convalescent COVID-19.

CDR3 DNA sequence: TGTGCCAGCAGCCCCTCCAGGGGGCAAACCTACGAGCAGTACTTC. As protein: CASSPSRGQTYEQYF. V is TRBV7-3 and J is TRBJ2-7; TRBD1 matches at 8 bases. Unmatched junction bases numbered 8, after V lost 5 bases and J lost 2 bases. This CDR3 region has 15 residues. Germline lookup yields CDR1 SGHTA and CDR2 FQGTGA.

The chain is built from TRBV7-8 and TRBJ2-1; TRBD2 aligns across 12 bases. The CDR3 totals 16 residues. After removal of 5 bases from V and 3 bases from J, the junction contained 5 bases not matched to a gene. Germline CDR1 is SGHVS and CDR2 is FQNEAQ. CDR3 nucleotide sequence: TGTGCCAGCAGCCCAGGACTAGCGGGGTACTACAATGAGCAGTTCTTC. Protein product: CASSPGLAGYYNEQFF.

The V call is TRBV28, the J call TRBJ2-7; TRBD1 agrees at 8 bases. This CDR3 comprises 15 residues. V lost 5 bases and J lost 6; bases outside the gene matches: 12. Germline V gives CDR1 MDHEN, CDR2 SYDVKM. The DNA for the CDR3 is TGTGCCAGCAGTCCCGGGACAGGACCTATAGGCGAGCAGTACTTC. Translation: CASSPGTGPIGEQYF.

The chain is built from TRBV9 and TRBJ2-4, with TRBD2 matching over 11 bases. Trimming at V came to 3 bases and at J to 5 bases, leaving 7 bases not matched to a gene. The germline gives CDR1 SGDLS, CDR2 YYNGEE. This CDR3 contains 16 residues. CDR3: CASSEGTSGGENIQYF. The DNA for the CDR3 is TGTGCCAGCAGCGAAGGGACTAGCGGAGGAGAAAACATTCAGTACTTC.

The chain has TRBV9 and TRBJ2-2, with D maybe TRBD2 (6 bases). Trimming left V 4 bases short and J 5 bases short, with 18 bases between. Germline CDR1 and CDR2: SGDLS and YYNGEE. There are 16 residues in the CDR3. The CDR3 here is CASSPRGWEGTGELFF. The CDR3 DNA follows: TGTGCCAGCAGCCCCCGGGGGTGGGAAGGTACCGGGGAGCTGTTTTTT. The whole variable domain, remainder taken from reference TRBV9 and TRBJ2-2, is DSGVTQTPKHLITATGQRVTLRCSPRSGDLSVYWYQQSLDQGLQFLIQYYNGEERAKGNILERFSAQQFPDLHSELNLSSLELGDSALYFCASSPRGWEGTGELFFGEGSRLTVL.

V and J are TRBV15 and TRBJ1-3; the D gene is possibly TRBD1 (5 bases). Germline CDR1 LNHNV, CDR2 YYDKDF (reference sequence). The V and J ends lost 1 base and 0 bases respectively, with 10 bases between them. The CDR3 totals 16 residues. The CDR3 sequence: CATSRGGVPSGNTIYF. CDR3 in DNA: TGTGCCACCAGCAGAGGGGGGGTGCCCTCTGGAAACACCATATATTTT.

This clone was recorded a few times. CDR3 DNA: TGTGCCAGTAACTCGGGAGGGGGGAACACTGAAGCTTTCTTT. Translation gives CASNSGGGNTEAFF. The chain links TRBV19 to TRBJ1-1, with D possibly TRBD1 on 6 matching bases. The CDR3 has 14 amino acids. Germline V gives CDR1 LNHDA, CDR2 SQIVND (reference sequence). Trimming took 7 bases from V and 1 from J, leaving 13 bases between them.

The rearrangement uses TRBV27 and TRBJ1-6, with TRBD1 matching 8 bases. V lost 5 bases and J lost 7; bases outside the gene matches: 7. The CDR3 runs 15 residues. Per the germline V gene, CDR1 is MNHEY and CDR2 is SMNVEV (reference sequence). The CDR3 region is CASSPRGLGNSPLHF. The CDR3, as DNA: TGTGCCAGCAGTCCCAGGGGGCTCGGCAATTCACCCCTCCACTTT.

V usage is TRBV11-3 and J usage is TRBJ1-1; D possibly corresponds to TRBD1 (6 bases). The CDR3 is made up of 12 amino acids. The V end lost 5 bases, the J end lost 9 bases, and 13 bases lay between the germline ends. Germline lookup yields CDR1 SGHNT and CDR2 YENEEA. CDR3 DNA: TGTGCCAGCAGCCGCCTGGGGGGGCAAGCTTTCTTT. Encoded protein: CASSRLGGQAFF.

The chain is built from TRBV2 and TRBJ2-3; 7 nucleotides match TRBD2. The germline V gene has CDR1 SNHLY and CDR2 FYNNEI. The V and J ends lost 7 bases and 4 bases, in that order; junction bases with no gene match: 11. The CDR3 is 15 amino acids. In DNA, the CDR3 is TGTGCCAGCATTAGTAGCGGGTCCCTGGCAGATACGCAGTATTTT. This translates into CASISSGSLADTQYF.

The J gene is TRBJ1-2, the V gene TRBV6-5, with TRBD1 matching over 12 bases. CDR1 is MNHEY and CDR2 is SVGAGI in the germline V gene. This CDR3 comprises 15 residues. The V and J ends lost 6 bases and 7 bases, in that order; junction bases with no gene match: 9. Here the CDR3 reads CASSRDRGHVSGYTF. The CDR3, as DNA: TGTGCCAGCAGCCGGGACAGGGGGCACGTTAGTGGCTACACCTTC.

This chain uses TRBV5-1 with TRBJ2-2; D may be TRBD1 (6 bases). The CDR3 length is 15 residues. Germline-derived CDR1 and CDR2 are SGHRS and YFSETQ. V dropped 1 base and J dropped 4 bases, with 11 bases sitting between them. CDR3 DNA: TGCGCCAGCAGCTTGAGTGCAGGGGTCACCGGGGAGCTGTTTTTT. This sequence encodes CASSLSAGVTGELFF. Filled out from reference TRBV5-1 and TRBJ2-2, the complete variable domain reads KAGVTQTPRYLIKTRGQQVTLSCSPISGHRSVSWYQQTPGQGLQFLFEYFSETQRNKGNFPGRFSGRQFSNSRSEMNVSTLELGDSALYLCASSLSAGVTGELFFGEGSRLTVL.

This chain connects TRBV10-1 to TRBJ2-4, with TRBD2 as a possible D gene (5 bases). Germline V gene data show CDR1 as WNHNN and CDR2 as SYGVQD (reference sequence). With 4 bases removed from V and 8 bases from J, the gap between germline ends came to 18 bases. This CDR3 contains 15 residues. This chain's CDR3 is CASSVKERARDIQYF. DNA for the CDR3: TGCGCCAGCAGTGTAAAGGAGAGGGCGAGGGACATTCAGTACTTC.

This sequence joins TRBV6-5 and TRBJ2-2; D is possibly TRBD1 (6 bases). CDR1 is MNHEY, CDR2 SVGAGI, per germline. Trimming cost V 2 bases and J 0 bases, with 10 bases left between them. There are 16 residues in the CDR3. In DNA, the CDR3 is TGTGCCAGCAGTTACGCAGGGGCCCCGAACACCGGGGAGCTGTTTTTT. As protein: CASSYAGAPNTGELFF.

The chain combines TRBV19 with TRBJ2-2; 11 bases are a match to TRBD1. Per germline, CDR1 LNHDA and CDR2 SQIVND (reference sequence). The trim removed 4 bases at V and 4 bases at J, leaving 2 bases unmatched. This CDR3 region has 15 residues. The CDR3 coding sequence is TGTGCCAGTAGTAGCGGGACAGGGGGCACCGGGGAGCTGTTTTTT. Translation gives CASSSGTGGTGELFF.

V and J are TRBV28 and TRBJ2-1, with TRBD2 identical over 10 bases. V shed 6 bases and J 4 bases; nucleotides not matched to a gene: 12. CDR1 and CDR2 (germline): MDHEN, SYDVKM. This CDR3 has 17 amino acids. The CDR3 region has the DNA TGTGCCAGCAGCACGATTCTACTAGCGGGGTCTTACAATGAGCAGTTCTTC. It encodes CASSTILLAGSYNEQFF.

This chain uses TRBV3-1 (or the pseudogene TRBV3-2) with TRBJ2-3, with 7 nucleotides matching TRBD2. This CDR3 is built from 15 residues. V was clipped by 4 bases and J by 2 bases; unmatched bases: 6. Germline V gives CDR1 LGHDT, CDR2 YNNKEL (reference sequence). The CDR3 region has the DNA TGTGCCAGCAGCCCCGTAGGACTAGACACAGATACGCAGTATTTT. It codes for CASSPVGLDTDTQYF.

The chain uses TRBV5-4 and TRBJ1-2, with D perhaps matching TRBD1 (6 bases). The germline V gene has CDR1 SGHNT and CDR2 YYREEE (reference sequence). V gave up 2 bases and J gave up 5 bases, with 10 bases separating them. The CDR3 extends over 13 amino acids. The CDR3 loop is CASSLAGVYGYTF. In DNA, the CDR3 is TGTGCCAGCAGCTTAGCAGGGGTTTATGGCTACACCTTC.

This clone was seen a few times. The chain links TRBV19 to TRBJ1-5, with a weak D call TRBD1 (6 bases). Germline V gene lookup returns CDR1 LNHDA and CDR2 SQIVND (reference sequence). The V end lost 5 bases, the J end lost 0 bases, and 14 bases lay between the germline ends. This CDR3 contains 16 residues. The CDR3 DNA reads TGTGCCAGTAGTCCAGGGACATACCTTAGCAATCAGCCCCAGCATTTT. Amino acids: CASSPGTYLSNQPQHF.

The CDR3 coding sequence is TGTGCCAGCAGGTTTCAGGGCGTGGGTAGAACTGAAGCTTTCTTT. Translating gives CASRFQGVGRTEAFF. V usage is TRBV27 and J usage is TRBJ1-1, with a tentative D call TRBD1 (5 bases). Germline V lookup: CDR1 MNHEY, CDR2 SMNVEV (reference sequence). V lost 6 bases to trimming and J lost 5 bases, with 19 bases between them. There are 15 residues in the CDR3.

This rearrangement joins TRBV4-1 to TRBJ1-2; 8 bases are a match to TRBD1. The length of the CDR3 is 17 residues. Germline loops: CDR1 MGHRA, CDR2 YSYEKL. V shed 1 base, J shed 8 bases, and the junction held 15 bases outside the gene matches. The CDR3 coding sequence is TGCGCCAGCAGCCAAGCATGGGGGGACAGGACGTTGGGCGGCTACACCTTC. Its translation is CASSQAWGDRTLGGYTF.